This TCR beta chain is from a study of control samples from healthy donors and cancer patients. TCRdb's table, derived via immunoSEQ multiplex PCR, lists solely in-frame clones and lacks some. The profile covers some 87,000 clones, with 91% appearing a single time and roughly 14% taken by the ten largest. V lost 4 bases, J lost 1 base, and 8 bases stayed unmatched. CDR3 size: 15 residues. The germline CDR1 and CDR2 sequences are SQVTM and ANQGSEA. This TCR was sampled from a man aged 25 to 40 in good health. Specimen: blood. The chain recombines TRBV29-1 with TRBJ2-3; 7 bases agree with TRBD2. The CDR3, as DNA: TGCAGCGTTGGTGGGCTAGCGGAGGGCACAGATACGCAGTATTTT. Its translation is CSVGGLAEGTDTQYF.